Presented here are 9 T cell receptor beta chains from one specimen sequenced in a study of CD8 T cells in Susac syndrome. Random hexamers primed reverse transcription of about 0.45 to 1 ug RNA. TCRdb ran MiXCR on the immunoSEQ multiplex PCR reads and lists one entry per CDR3 protein. The data hold a few hundred thousand distinct CDR3 sequences, with roughly 90% observed a single time. The sample was CD8+ T cells from PBMCs. These receptors were collected from a human donor with multiple sclerosis.

V is TRBV30 and J is TRBJ1-2; D gene ambiguous. V lost 0 bases and J 4 bases, leaving 21 bases between the germline ends. The V gene's germline CDR1 is GTSNPN and CDR2 SVGIG (reference sequence). The CDR3 spans 17 residues. CDR3 nucleotides: TGTGCCTGGAGTGTACTAATAGGCGGTCGAGATCCCTATGGCTACACCTTC. It codes for CAWSVLIGGRDPYGYTF.

As to this clonotype: A junction end diverges from the germline sequence, so it may reflect a read error. V is TRBV5-6 and J is TRBJ2-1; 7 nucleotides match TRBD1. Germline CDR1 and CDR2: SGHDT and YYEEEE. This CDR3 is 14 amino acids long. The CDR3 coding sequence is TGTGCCAGCAGCGCAGCCTCAGGGGTGAAGAGCAGGGGGTTC. This gives the protein CASSAASGVKSRGF.

V gene TRBV19 combines with J gene TRBJ2-7; 10 bases agree with TRBD2. The CDR3 is 15 amino acids. Germline CDR1 reads LNHDA; CDR2 reads SQIVND (reference sequence). With V trimmed by 4 bases and J by 0 bases, 3 bases remained unmatched. CDR3 residues: CASSRASGSSYEQYF. The CDR3, as DNA: TGTGCCAGTAGTAGGGCTAGCGGGAGCTCCTACGAGCAGTACTTC. Full variable domain (missing parts from reference TRBV19 and TRBJ2-7): DGGITQSPKYLFRKEGQNVTLSCEQNLNHDAMYWYRQDPGQGLRLIYYSQIVNDFQKGDIAEGYSVSREKKESFPLTVTSAQKNPTAFYLCASSRASGSSYEQYFGPGTRLTVT.

The V call is TRBV13, the J call TRBJ2-2, with D possibly called TRBD1 or TRBD2 (5 bases each). This CDR3 comprises 17 residues. Germline CDR1 PRHDT, CDR2 FYEKMQ (reference sequence). V dropped 5 bases and J dropped 4 bases, with 20 bases sitting between them. The CDR3 region is CASSSQGVQYTTGELFF. The CDR3 DNA follows: TGTGCCAGCAGCAGCCAGGGAGTTCAATATACCACCGGGGAGCTGTTTTTT. Using reference TRBV13 and TRBJ2-2 for the parts outside the CDR3, the full variable domain is AAGVIQSPRHLIKEKRETATLKCYPIPRHDTVYWYQQGPGQDPQFLISFYEKMQSDKGSIPDRFSAQQFSDYHSELNMSSLELGDSALYFCASSSQGVQYTTGELFFGEGSRLTVL.

The chain links TRBV10-2 to TRBJ1-2; D is undetermined. The CDR3 spans 15 residues. Germline CDR1 is WSHSY and CDR2 is SAAADI. The germline V and J ends were trimmed by 0 bases and 0 bases, with 8 bases remaining between them. CDR3: CASSESGRANYGYTF. CDR3 DNA: TGCGCCAGCAGTGAGTCAGGTCGGGCTAACTATGGCTACACCTTC.

V usage is TRBV11-1 and J usage is TRBJ2-7; D unresolved. From germline, CDR1 is SGHAT and CDR2 FQDESV (reference sequence). The CDR3 is made up of 14 amino acids. V was trimmed by 2 bases and J by 4 bases, leaving 12 bases between them. The CDR3 spells CASSLSASWYEQYF. The CDR3 DNA reads as TGTGCCAGCAGCTTATCGGCTAGTTGGTACGAGCAGTACTTC.

This rearrangement joins TRBV9 to TRBJ2-7; TRBD2 might be the D (5 bases). Germline lookup yields CDR1 SGDLS and CDR2 YYNGEE. Trimming shortened V by 2 bases and J by 2 bases, and 11 bases separated the two germline ends. The length of the CDR3 is 14 residues. CDR3: CASSVAGSAYEQYF. The CDR3 DNA reads as TGTGCCAGCAGCGTGGCGGGCTCCGCCTACGAGCAGTACTTC.

The V gene is TRBV19, the J gene TRBJ2-2; D might be TRBD1 (6 bases). The CDR3 extends over 14 amino acids. Trimming left V 7 bases short and J 4 bases short, with 13 bases between. Germline CDR1 and CDR2: LNHDA and SQIVND (reference sequence). The CDR3 sequence is CASKEQGFTGELFF. The CDR3 nucleotides read TGTGCCAGTAAGGAACAGGGATTCACCGGGGAGCTGTTTTTT.

This sequence joins TRBV29-1 and TRBJ1-1; D is undetermined. The V end lost 4 bases, the J end lost 1 base, and 7 bases lay between the germline ends. Germline V gene sequence: CDR1 SQVTM, CDR2 ANQGSEA. The CDR3 totals 12 residues. Written as DNA, the CDR3 is TGCAGCGTTGGGCGGAAGAACACTGAAGCTTTCTTT. Its protein is CSVGRKNTEAFF.